This passage covers 27 T cell receptor beta chains from one sample sequenced in a study of Graves' ophthalmopathy and Graves' hyperthyroidism. For repertoire sequencing, the TCR beta CDR3 regions were amplified from RNA transcripts. Amplification began with first-round RT-PCR using HTBI primers, then second-round multiplex PCR was performed. TCRdb re-called the multiplex PCR reads through MiXCR, storing one row per CDR3 protein. This sample carries about 1.1 million distinct CDR3 sequences, about two fifths of them seen once, and the ten largest clones take 8.5% to 14%. Sequencing was performed on peripheral blood or thyroid tissue (not recorded which). The receptors here all came from an adult man with Graves' hyperthyroidism.

The chain links TRBV9 to TRBJ2-7, with 9 bases matching TRBD2. The CDR3 sequence is 17 residues long. Looked up from germline, CDR1 is SGDLS and CDR2 is YYNGEE. After removal of 0 bases from V and 0 bases from J, the junction contained 7 bases not matched to a gene. CDR3 in DNA: TGTGCCAGCAGCGTAGGGACTAGCGACGAGTACTCCTACGAGCAGTACTTC. Its translation: CASSVGTSDEYSYEQYF.

This clonotype was detected ten times or more. The genes are TRBV7-8 and TRBJ1-5, with D uncertain. In germline, CDR1 is SGHVS, CDR2 FQNEAQ. Trimming pared 0 bases from V and 7 bases from J, leaving 10 bases between. The CDR3 runs 14 residues. The CDR3 DNA reads TGTGCCAGCAGCTTAGCCGGGAGCGAGCAGCCCCAGCATTTT. This sequence encodes CASSLAGSEQPQHF.

The gene calls are TRBV18 and TRBJ1-1, with 8 positions matching TRBD1. Losses at the gene ends were 3 bases for V and 11 bases for J; bases not matched to a gene: 11. Germline loops: CDR1 KGHSH, CDR2 LQKENI. The CDR3 contains 14 residues. CDR3 sequence reads: CASSPKTGVERAFF. The CDR3 DNA is TGTGCCAGCTCACCTAAGACAGGGGTGGAAAGGGCTTTCTTT.

This rearrangement joins TRBV6-2 or TRBV6-3 to TRBJ1-5; tentatively, D is TRBD1 (6 bases). Germline CDR1 and CDR2: MNHEY and SVGEGT. Trimming stripped 0 bases from V and 15 bases from J, with 12 bases between. This CDR3 has 12 amino acids. For the CDR3, the DNA is TGTGCCAGCAGTTACTCCACAGGGCCCTCGCATTTT. Amino acids: CASSYSTGPSHF.

This clonotype was detected ten times or more. The V gene is TRBV7-9, the J gene TRBJ1-5, with 7 bases aligning to TRBD1. Per germline, CDR1 SEHNR and CDR2 FQNEAQ (reference sequence). There are 16 residues in the CDR3. The V and J ends lost 4 bases and 4 bases, in that order; junction bases with no gene match: 10. CDR3 loop: CASSSGGQDRNQPQHF. Here the CDR3 DNA reads TGTGCCAGCAGCTCGGGTGGACAGGATAGGAATCAGCCCCAGCATTTT.

To note about this clonotype: A clone one base away is much larger, so this may be a read error. The V and J genes are TRBV7-2 and TRBJ1-6; 11 nucleotides align to TRBD1. CDR1 and CDR2 from the germline V gene are SGHTA and FQGNSA. CDR3 size: 18 residues. Germline trimming cut 7 bases from V and 13 bases from J; bases unmatched to any gene: 21. As DNA, the CDR3 is TGTGCCAGCAACCCAACCGGGACAGGGGGAGTAATTCAGGCGCCCCTCCACTTT. Protein: CASNPTGTGGVIQAPLHF.

The CDR3: CASSKGSGRETQYF. The CDR3 coding sequence is TGCGCCAGCAGCAAAGGGTCAGGGAGGGAGACCCAGTACTTC. V is TRBV4-1 and J is TRBJ2-5; TRBD2 is a possible D gene (6 bases). Germline V gene data show CDR1 as MGHRA and CDR2 as YSYEKL. V lost 5 bases and J lost 5, with 15 bases in between. The CDR3 sequence is 14 residues long.

The chain has TRBV20-1 and TRBJ2-7; perhaps TRBD2 as D (6 bases). V lost 1 base, J lost 6 bases, and 16 bases lay in between. CDR1 and CDR2 from the germline V gene are DFQATT and SNEGSKA (reference sequence). The CDR3 spans 14 residues. CDR3 nucleotide sequence: TGCAGTGCTAGAGGGGGGGACCGGATAGGCGAGCAGTACTTC. This encodes CSARGGDRIGEQYF.

This chain joins TRBV11-2 and TRBJ2-5; 8 bases agree with TRBD1. This CDR3 comprises 13 residues. V gave up 5 bases and J gave up 9 bases; unmatched junction bases: 8. Germline V gene sequence: CDR1 SGHAT, CDR2 FQNNGV. The CDR3 is CASSADRAQPQYF. Written as DNA, the CDR3 is TGTGCCAGCAGCGCGGACAGGGCTCAGCCCCAGTACTTC.

The table lists this clonotype with a few counts. J is TRBJ2-7 and V is TRBV4-2; possibly TRBD1 for D (6 bases). The CDR3 is 19 residues long. The V gene lost 0 bases and the J gene lost 3 bases, with 24 bases spanning the gap. CDR1 is LGHNA and CDR2 is YNFKEQ in the germline V gene. CDR3 protein: CASSQDVGGQGRSLYEQYF. The CDR3 bases are TGTGCCAGCAGCCAAGACGTTGGGGGCCAGGGGCGCAGCCTCTACGAGCAGTACTTC.

As for this clonotype: A much bigger clone sits one base away, suggesting this may be a read error. This chain connects TRBV5-5 to TRBJ2-7; TRBD2 matches at 11 bases. The CDR3 length is 16 residues. Per the germline V gene, CDR1 is SGHKS and CDR2 is YYEKEE (reference sequence). Written as DNA, the CDR3 is TGCGCCAGCAGGCCCTCCTCCACTAGCGGGAGTGGAGAGCAGTACTTC. Protein sequence: CASRPSSTSGSGEQYF.

Note on this clonotype: The junction does not match germline at one end; this may be a read error. CDR3 sequence (DNA): TGCGCCGGCAGGGCCGGAGGGCCTAACTATGGCTACACCTTC. Its protein is CAGRAGGPNYGYTF. The chain uses TRBV10-2 and TRBJ1-2; a weak D match, TRBD1 (5 bases). The CDR3 sequence is 14 residues long. Germline V gives CDR1 WSHSY, CDR2 SAAADI.

There are a few counts of this clonotype. The chain joins TRBV7-9 to TRBJ2-7, with no clear D. This CDR3 spans 16 amino acids. Germline CDR1 and CDR2: SEHNR and FQNEAQ (reference sequence). The V gene lost 1 base and the J gene lost 0 bases, with 13 bases spanning the gap. CDR3 DNA sequence: TGTGCCAGCAGCTTAGTTGGTACGATTTCCTCCTACGAGCAGTACTTC. This gives the protein CASSLVGTISSYEQYF.

In this sample, this clonotype turned up a few times. V usage is TRBV2 and J usage is TRBJ1-1, with a tentative D call TRBD1 (6 bases). V lost 4 bases and J lost 0, with 12 bases in between. Germline V gene sequence: CDR1 SNHLY, CDR2 FYNNEI. The CDR3 length is 15 residues. The CDR3 reads CASSAEQGLNTEAFF. CDR3 in DNA: TGTGCCAGCAGTGCAGAACAGGGCCTGAACACTGAAGCTTTCTTT.

This clonotype was counted many times. The chain recombines TRBV5-1 with TRBJ1-6; the D gene is possibly TRBD1 (6 bases). The germline CDR1 and CDR2 sequences are SGHRS and YFSETQ. Trimming removed 5 bases at V and 8 bases at J, with 11 bases between. CDR3 length: 13 residues. CDR3 region: CASSPQGYSPLHF. The CDR3 DNA reads TGCGCCAGCAGTCCTCAGGGGTATTCACCCCTCCACTTT.

V and J are TRBV29-1 and TRBJ1-1; D unresolved. Trimming stripped 6 bases from V and 1 base from J, with 9 bases between. The CDR3 sequence is 12 residues long. Germline values: CDR1 SQVTM, CDR2 ANQGSEA. The CDR3 coding sequence is TGCAGCGTCGCCCCAAGGAACACTGAAGCTTTCTTT. Translated, it gives CSVAPRNTEAFF.

This clonotype was counted at least ten times. V usage is TRBV7-9 and J usage is TRBJ1-1; D not certain. The germline gives CDR1 SEHNR, CDR2 FQNEAQ (reference sequence). This CDR3 contains 13 residues. The V and J ends lost 7 bases and 1 base respectively, with 10 bases between them. This CDR3 is CASIQSQNTEAFF. The CDR3 nucleotides are TGTGCCAGCATCCAAAGTCAGAACACTGAAGCTTTCTTT.

In the case of this clonotype: One end of the junction varies from germline; a read error may be responsible. The chain is built from TRBV2 and TRBJ2-5; D might be TRBD1 (6 bases). Germline-derived CDR1 and CDR2 are SNHLY and FYNNEI. This CDR3 comprises 13 residues. The CDR3 nucleotides are TGCGCCAGCAGTGAAGCGCAGGGGGAGACCCAGTACTTC. Translation gives CASSEAQGETQYF.

Many counts were recorded for this clonotype. This rearrangement joins TRBV20-1 to TRBJ2-7, with a weak D call TRBD1 (6 bases). This CDR3 spans 14 amino acids. Trimming removed 0 bases at V and 4 bases at J, with 13 bases between. From germline, CDR1 is DFQATT and CDR2 SNEGSKA (reference sequence). CDR3 amino acids: CSARDTGSMYEQYF. For the CDR3, the DNA is TGCAGTGCTAGAGATACAGGGAGTATGTACGAGCAGTACTTC.

With regard to this clonotype: Here the CDR3 omits its conserved ending phenylalanine or tryptophan, so a read error is the likely source. The chain combines TRBV9 with TRBJ1-4; D possibly corresponds to TRBD1 (5 bases). V lost 7 bases and J 5 bases, leaving 12 bases between the germline ends. CDR3 length: 13 residues. Germline V gene data show CDR1 as SGDLS and CDR2 as YYNGEE. CDR3 nucleotides: TGTGCCAGCTCGGGGACGGCAAATGAAAAACTGTTTTCT. Encoded protein: CASSGTANEKLFS.

This clonotype was counted between two and nine times. The rearrangement links TRBV29-1 to TRBJ2-2; perhaps TRBD2 as D (6 bases). The CDR3 contains 12 residues. Trimming shortened V by 8 bases and J by 3 bases, and 10 bases separated the two germline ends. The germline V gene has CDR1 SQVTM and CDR2 ANQGSEA. The CDR3 here is CSTSWDTGELFF. In DNA, the CDR3 is TGCAGCACTAGCTGGGACACCGGGGAGCTGTTTTTT.

This clonotype has a count of ten or more. V and J are TRBV15 and TRBJ2-2; 7 positions agree with TRBD1. The CDR3 spans 16 residues. Germline lookup yields CDR1 LNHNV and CDR2 YYDKDF (reference sequence). Germline trimming cut 4 bases from V and 5 bases from J; bases unmatched to any gene: 10. The CDR3 DNA follows: TGTGCCACCAGCAACCAGGATAGACAGGGTACCGGGGAGCTGTTTTTT. It codes for CATSNQDRQGTGELFF.

This clonotype was recorded once. The V and J genes are TRBV7-9 and TRBJ2-7; D unclear. The V gene lost 6 bases and the J gene lost 7 bases, with 19 bases spanning the gap. The V gene's germline CDR1 is SEHNR and CDR2 FQNEAQ (reference sequence). The CDR3 is 14 amino acids. The CDR3, as DNA: TGTGCCAGCAGTTCTCCCAGGCCAAATGGGGAGCAGTACTTC. Translation: CASSSPRPNGEQYF.

This clonotype was counted at least ten times. This chain joins TRBV7-6 and TRBJ2-7; TRBD2 is a possible D gene (5 bases). The CDR3 sequence is 13 residues long. Germline assignment: CDR1 SGHVS and CDR2 FNYEAQ. V dropped 2 bases and J dropped 2 bases, with 7 bases sitting between them. The CDR3 loop is CASSLSSTYEQYF. The CDR3 nucleotides are TGTGCCAGCAGCTTATCTAGCACCTACGAGCAGTACTTC.

The table lists this clonotype with a few counts. J is TRBJ2-2 and V is TRBV24-1; D is possibly TRBD2 (6 bases). The CDR3 extends over 17 amino acids. Germline values: CDR1 KGHDR, CDR2 SFDVKD. Trimming stripped 4 bases from V and 6 bases from J, with 20 bases between. This CDR3 is CATSEIGEGLAPGELFF. The CDR3 nucleotides read TGTGCCACCAGTGAAATTGGGGAAGGGCTAGCGCCCGGGGAGCTGTTTTTT.

This clonotype was seen at least ten times. The chain links TRBV20-1 to TRBJ1-2; 7 bases align to TRBD1. The CDR3 runs to 16 residues. J lost 0 bases, V lost 0 bases, and 7 bases had no gene match. Germline assignment: CDR1 DFQATT and CDR2 SNEGSKA (reference sequence). The DNA for the CDR3 is TGCAGTGCTAGAGACTCACAGGGGATAGCTAACTATGGCTACACCTTC. Its protein is CSARDSQGIANYGYTF.

This clonotype was seen more than once but under ten times. The V and J genes are TRBV2 and TRBJ1-4; TRBD1 is a possible D gene (6 bases). V lost 5 bases and J 7 bases, leaving 17 bases between the germline ends. The CDR3 is 15 amino acids. CDR1 and CDR2 from the germline V gene are SNHLY and FYNNEI. This CDR3 is CASSPLTGEFEKLFF. The CDR3 nucleotides read TGTGCCAGCAGTCCACTGACAGGAGAATTTGAAAAACTGTTTTTT.